What follows are 20 T cell receptor beta chains derived from one specimen sequenced in a study of blood T cell repertoires in COVID-19. TCRdb keeps only in-frame clones here, not all; method: immunoSEQ multiplex PCR. The repertoire holds approximately 46,000 clones, with approximately 86% as singletons. The sequencing input was peripheral blood. The receptors derive from a man aged 55-75 years with active or convalescent COVID-19.

This chain joins TRBV2 and TRBJ1-2; no reliable D call. Per germline, CDR1 SNHLY and CDR2 FYNNEI. Trimming took 7 bases from V and 4 from J, leaving 16 bases between them. The CDR3 is made up of 14 amino acids. The CDR3 region is CASNEEGYIYGYTF. The CDR3 DNA reads TGTGCCAGCAACGAGGAGGGTTATATCTATGGCTACACCTTC.

This clone has a count of ten or more. V is TRBV7-2 and J is TRBJ1-5, with TRBD1 identical over 9 bases. CDR3 length: 14 residues. The germline V gene encodes CDR1 SGHTA and CDR2 FQGNSA. V trimming: 1 base; J trimming: 11 bases; junction bases outside the gene matches: 6. CDR3 DNA: TGTGCCAGCAGCTTAGACAGGGGGCCCAGGGCCCAGCATTTT. It codes for CASSLDRGPRAQHF.

The V call is TRBV6-5, the J call TRBJ1-4; D is ambiguous. CDR1 MNHEY and CDR2 SVGAGI come from the germline V gene. V was clipped by 3 bases and J by 5 bases, with 10 bases between them. The CDR3 consists of 14 residues. CDR3 residues: CASSYRAGNEKLFF. CDR3 DNA sequence: TGTGCCAGCAGTTATCGTGCAGGAAATGAAAAACTGTTTTTT.

The rearrangement links TRBV11-2 to TRBJ1-3; D is ambiguous. V dropped 3 bases and J dropped 0 bases, with 12 bases sitting between them. This CDR3 has 16 amino acids. Germline V gene lookup returns CDR1 SGHAT and CDR2 FQNNGV. DNA for the CDR3: TGTGCCAGCAGCTTTCGGGGAAGCAACTCTGGAAACACCATATATTTT. This translates into CASSFRGSNSGNTIYF.

This clone was seen a handful of times. This chain uses TRBV30 with TRBJ1-6; 7 nucleotides line up with TRBD1. This CDR3 is built from 14 residues. Losses at the gene ends were 5 bases for V and 8 bases for J; bases not matched to a gene: 9. Per germline, CDR1 GTSNPN and CDR2 SVGIG (reference sequence). CDR3 bases: TGTGCCTGGGTTAGGCAGGGGGTGGATTCACCCCTCCACTTT. It yields the protein CAWVRQGVDSPLHF.

The chain uses TRBV2 and TRBJ1-5; tentatively, D is TRBD1 (5 bases). Germline V gene data show CDR1 as SNHLY and CDR2 as FYNNEI. V was trimmed by 7 bases and J by 0 bases, leaving 10 bases between them. The CDR3 contains 14 residues. The CDR3, as DNA: TGTGCCAGCAACCCAGGGTTTAGCAATCAGCCCCAGCATTTT. Its protein product is CASNPGFSNQPQHF.

The table lists this clone with a few counts. V is TRBV7-2 and J is TRBJ2-1; 8 bases line up with TRBD2. Unmatched junction bases numbered 3, after V lost 1 base and J lost 10 bases. The CDR3 consists of 13 residues. Germline-derived CDR1 and CDR2 are SGHTA and FQGNSA. CDR3 protein: CASSLGLAREQFF. The CDR3 region has the DNA TGTGCCAGCAGCTTAGGACTAGCGAGGGAGCAGTTCTTC.

The genes are TRBV27 and TRBJ1-1, with 9 nucleotides matching TRBD1. The J segment lost 0 bases and the V segment lost 5 bases, leaving 13 bases of the junction unmatched. Germline values: CDR1 MNHEY, CDR2 SMNVEV (reference sequence). This CDR3 contains 18 residues. CDR3 DNA sequence: TGTGCCAGCAGTCGCCTCGGACAGGGGAATTTCATGAACACTGAAGCTTTCTTT. Its protein is CASSRLGQGNFMNTEAFF.

The chain links TRBV10-3 to TRBJ2-2; 8 positions match TRBD1. Germline trimming cut 6 bases from V and 6 bases from J; bases unmatched to any gene: 9. This CDR3 spans 15 amino acids. Germline loops: CDR1 ENHRY, CDR2 SYGVKD. CDR3 loop: CAIREYSDRAGELFF. The CDR3 DNA reads TGTGCCATCAGGGAATATTCGGACAGGGCCGGGGAGCTGTTTTTT.

The CDR3 nucleotides are TGTGCCAGTAGCAACCTCGGGACAGGGGGAGGCTACACCTTC. Encoded protein: CASSNLGTGGGYTF. The chain is built from TRBV19 and TRBJ1-2; 11 bases fit TRBD1. Per the germline V gene, CDR1 is LNHDA and CDR2 is SQIVND (reference sequence). V was pared by 6 bases and J by 8 bases, with 8 bases of the junction left unmatched. This CDR3 is built from 14 residues.

The CDR3 protein is CASSESPDSANTGELFF. The CDR3 DNA reads as TGCGCCAGCAGTGAGTCGCCGGACAGCGCGAACACCGGGGAGCTGTTTTTT. The chain employs TRBV10-1 and TRBJ2-2; TRBD1 might be the D (6 bases). Germline V gives CDR1 WNHNN, CDR2 SYGVQD (reference sequence). The CDR3 consists of 17 residues. V shed 0 bases and J shed 0 bases, with 11 bases lying between them.

V gene TRBV10-3 combines with J gene TRBJ2-1; 9 nucleotides match TRBD1. Germline lookup yields CDR1 ENHRY and CDR2 SYGVKD. The trim removed 0 bases at V and 4 bases at J, leaving 7 bases unmatched. This CDR3 has 17 amino acids. CDR3 coding DNA: TGTGCCATCAGTGAGTCTTTGAGACAGGGGGGATACAATGAGCAGTTCTTC. This sequence encodes CAISESLRQGGYNEQFF.

V gene TRBV4-1 combines with J gene TRBJ1-5, with no clear D. The CDR3 sequence is 15 residues long. Trimming took off 2 bases at V and 0 bases at J, with 8 bases between the two ends. The germline V gene encodes CDR1 MGHRA and CDR2 YSYEKL. CDR3 nucleotides: TGCGCCAGCAGCCAATCGGTGATTAGCAATCAGCCCCAGCATTTT. This gives the protein CASSQSVISNQPQHF.

V and J are TRBV6-4 and TRBJ2-3, with TRBD2 matching 13 bases. Germline V gene lookup returns CDR1 MRHNA and CDR2 SNTAGT. Unmatched junction bases numbered 6, after V lost 5 bases and J lost 4 bases. The CDR3 runs to 16 residues. CDR3 DNA sequence: TGTGCCAGCAGTCCTACTAGCGGGGGGGCCCCAGATACGCAGTATTTT. This gives the protein CASSPTSGGAPDTQYF.

The chain has TRBV7-2 and TRBJ2-7; D gene uncertain. The V gene's germline CDR1 is SGHTA and CDR2 FQGNSA. The CDR3 is 13 amino acids. The V end lost 0 bases, the J end lost 3 bases, and 6 bases lay between the germline ends. CDR3 amino acids: CASSLAPGYEQYF. The DNA for the CDR3 is TGTGCCAGCAGCTTAGCTCCCGGCTACGAGCAGTACTTC.

The genes are TRBV5-1 and TRBJ2-7; 9 nucleotides line up with TRBD1. Trimming at V came to 4 bases and at J to 4 bases, leaving 9 bases not matched to a gene. The germline CDR1 and CDR2 sequences are SGHRS and YFSETQ. The CDR3 has 15 residues. CDR3 protein: CASSPLTGGMYEQYF. In DNA form, the CDR3 reads TGCGCCAGCAGCCCCCTGACAGGGGGAATGTACGAGCAGTACTTC. The whole variable domain, filled in from reference TRBV5-1 and TRBJ2-7, reads KAGVTQTPRYLIKTRGQQVTLSCSPISGHRSVSWYQQTPGQGLQFLFEYFSETQRNKGNFPGRFSGRQFSNSRSEMNVSTLELGDSALYLCASSPLTGGMYEQYFGPGTRLTVT.

V gene TRBV3-1 (or the pseudogene TRBV3-2) combines with J gene TRBJ2-2, with D possibly matching TRBD2 (7 bases). Germline V gene lookup returns CDR1 LGHDT and CDR2 YNNKEL (reference sequence). With 4 bases removed from V and 8 bases from J, the gap between germline ends came to 23 bases. CDR3 length: 17 residues. Here the CDR3 DNA reads TGTGCCAGCAGCCCCATCGAAGGAGGGGGAGGGACTGGGGAGCTGTTTTTT. Translating gives CASSPIEGGGGTGELFF.

This chain uses TRBV19 with TRBJ1-3; D remains unclear. Germline values: CDR1 LNHDA, CDR2 SQIVND (reference sequence). This CDR3 comprises 16 residues. Trimming removed 4 bases from V and 0 bases from J, with 13 bases in between. The CDR3 DNA sequence: TGTGCCAGTAGTAGGAGTCCCACCGCCTCTGGAAACACCATATATTTT. It codes for CASSRSPTASGNTIYF.

V is TRBV5-4 and J is TRBJ2-3; D is possibly TRBD2 (5 bases). The V end lost 1 base, the J end lost 3 bases, and 12 bases lay between the germline ends. CDR1 is SGHNT, CDR2 YYREEE, per germline (reference sequence). CDR3 length: 15 residues. In DNA form, the CDR3 reads TGTGCCAGCAGCTTGAAAAGGACTTTTACAGATACGCAGTATTTT. This translates into CASSLKRTFTDTQYF.

The chain carries TRBV5-1 and TRBJ2-2; D perhaps matches TRBD1 (6 bases). With 4 bases removed from V and 1 base from J, the gap between germline ends came to 11 bases. This CDR3 comprises 15 residues. CDR1 SGHRS and CDR2 YFSETQ come from the germline V gene. The CDR3 is CASSIGQRNTGELFF. The DNA for the CDR3 is TGCGCCAGCAGCATAGGACAGCGGAACACCGGGGAGCTGTTTTTT.